This T cell receptor beta chain appears in the sequencing data of a study of cytomegalovirus exposure and HLA in healthy donors. Study results and limitations: In a later analysis, TCR beta V- and J-gene trimming showed a link to a missense DCLRE1C variant. Versus the roughly 700-donor mean, an Asian-associated ancestry cluster reportedly showed fewer N-insertions in a later analysis.

Donors sampled were nominally healthy, though unrecorded immune exposures were likely. Primers: 60 Vbeta forward and 13 Jbeta reverse. Method: immunoSEQ multiplex PCR; TCRdb's copy keeps in-frame clones and lacks some. The profile shows 120,000 to 150,000 clones, just under 75% of them singletons. Trimming removed 4 bases from V and 3 bases from J; junction bases left unmatched: 2. This CDR3 comprises 13 residues. Germline V gene sequence: CDR1 SGDLS, CDR2 YYNGEE. This clone was picked up a small number of times. Its antigen remains unidentified. Material: PBMCs. This TCR derives from a woman aged 18-35 years in good health and CMV-seronegative. The J gene is TRBJ1-2, the V gene TRBV9; TRBD1 matches 8 bases. The CDR3 DNA is TGTGCCAGCAGCCCGGACAGGGACTATGGCTACACCTTC. It translates to CASSPDRDYGYTF. Using reference TRBV9 and TRBJ1-2 for the parts outside the CDR3, the full variable domain is DSGVTQTPKHLITATGQRVTLRCSPRSGDLSVYWYQQSLDQGLQFLIQYYNGEERAKGNILERFSAQQFPDLHSELNLSSLELGDSALYFCASSPDRDYGYTFGSGTRLTVV.